Listed below are T cell receptor beta chains from one sample, sequenced in a study of blood T cell repertoires in COVID-19. Repertoires were generated with immunoSEQ multiplex PCR, while TCRdb's copy carries only in-frame clones and drops some. This sample has a few hundred thousand clones; 82% occur once, and the top ten carry 3% to 4%. The sequencing sample was made of PBMCs or T cells enriched from blood (not recorded which). These receptors came from a woman aged 55 to 70 who had recovered from COVID-19. CDR3s leave out the opening cysteine and the closing phenylalanine or tryptophan.

j_call,v_call,cdr3_aa
TRBJ2-3,TRBV25-1,ASSQRGGSDTQY
TRBJ1-4,TRBV29-1,SALSYGTANEKLF
TRBJ1-6,TRBV1,TSSVTGPSSYNSPLH
TRBJ2-3,TRBV6-2/TRBV6-3,ASSSGTGISTDTQY
TRBJ1-2,TRBV6-5,ASSSGGRNYGYT
TRBJ1-1,TRBV7-9,ASSLQVGTEAF
TRBJ2-7,TRBV29-1,SVPKGSGAYEQY
TRBJ1-1,TRBV2,ASIQTGVSNTEAF
TRBJ2-4,TRBV5-6,ASSLDRGVWDIQY
TRBJ1-5,TRBV21-1,ASSPDSRNQPQH
TRBJ2-7,TRBV5-6,ASSSPGLPYEQY
TRBJ2-2,TRBV5-4,ASSLAGLATNTGELF
TRBJ1-5,TRBV24-1,ATSDKRYTPDRGSQPQH
TRBJ1-4,TRBV7-9,ASSVPPGVSPTANEKLF
TRBJ2-7,TRBV4-2,ASSQKPGQGGSYEQY
TRBJ2-3,TRBV7-3,ASSPGVGGDTQY
TRBJ2-7,TRBV11-2,ASSLGGDQY
TRBJ2-3,TRBV19,ASSRGLAGDTQY
TRBJ2-7,TRBV3-1/TRBV3-2,ASSQAGTGREQY
TRBJ2-2,TRBV9,ASSARSGGAGTTGELF
TRBJ2-2,TRBV5-1,ASSEGTGGGTGELF
TRBJ1-6,TRBV30,AWSLAGGVSPLH
TRBJ2-7,TRBV6-1,ASSEVPGGYDEQY
TRBJ2-3,TRBV6-6,ASSLGGGTDTQY
TRBJ2-7,TRBV6-2/TRBV6-3,ASSDRQGANEQY
TRBJ1-4,TRBV6-5,ASSRGDYEKLF
TRBJ2-3,TRBV5-4,ASSSPGLSTDTQY
TRBJ1-3,TRBV9,ASSGTGSAGNTIY
TRBJ1-5,TRBV6-5,ASSLTGHSNQPQH
TRBJ1-4,TRBV3-1/TRBV3-2,ASSQFGPRGTNEKLF
TRBJ2-3,TRBV1,TSSLGAGGPDTQY
TRBJ1-1,TRBV9,ASSPLIASPNTEAF
TRBJ1-4,TRBV3-1/TRBV3-2,ASSPGHREGSEKLF
TRBJ2-6,TRBV5-4,ASSSTGLGGANVLT
TRBJ1-2,TRBV6-2/TRBV6-3,ASSSQGAYGYT
TRBJ1-1,TRBV29-1,SAEGQMNTEAF
TRBJ2-1,TRBV12-3/TRBV12-4,ASVRGSDNEQF
TRBJ1-5,TRBV18,ASSPRMGQASNQPQH
TRBJ1-1,TRBV13,ASRRGPEAF
TRBJ1-4,TRBV3-1/TRBV3-2,ASSQDTRYNEKLF
TRBJ2-2,TRBV10-3,AIGGNSNTGELF
TRBJ1-6,TRBV7-8,ASSLNSGQPNSPLH
TRBJ1-1,TRBV6-6,ASKKERENTEAF
TRBJ1-2,TRBV6-4,ASSDRDRGGYT
TRBJ2-5,TRBV5-1,ASSLDFGETQY